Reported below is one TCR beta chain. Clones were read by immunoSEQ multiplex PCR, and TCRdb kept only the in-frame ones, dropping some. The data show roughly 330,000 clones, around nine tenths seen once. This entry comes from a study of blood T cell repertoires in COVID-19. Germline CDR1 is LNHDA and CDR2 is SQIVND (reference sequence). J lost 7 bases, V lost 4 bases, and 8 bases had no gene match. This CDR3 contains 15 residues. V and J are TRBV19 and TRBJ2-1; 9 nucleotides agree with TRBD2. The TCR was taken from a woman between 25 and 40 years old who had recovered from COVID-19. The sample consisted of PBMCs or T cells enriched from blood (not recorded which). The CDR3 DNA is TGTGCCAGTAGTAAACAACCACTAGCGGGTAATGAGCAGTTCTTC. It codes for CASSKQPLAGNEQFF.